This section outlines one TCR beta chain sequence together with its context. Antigen unknown. Time point indicated: persistent/refractory GD, antithyroid drugs over 5 years with positive TRAb. RNA isolated from PBMCs was used to make the TCR library. This sample was taken from a study of regulatory T cells in long-lasting Graves disease. Study at large: To qualify as persistent, Graves' disease required over 5 years of antithyroid drugs with positive TSH receptor antibodies.

CDR3-region Arm-PCR and iRepertoire HTBI primers produced the TCR beta libraries. Original data processing: Analysis of the samples identified more than 60 TRBV and 14 TRBJ segments. From the multiplex PCR reads, TCRdb called clonotypes with MiXCR, one entry per CDR3 protein. V and J calls and clone size were set by TCRdb, not the authors. This sample yields about 310,000 distinct CDR3 sequences, of which 20% to 25% are seen a single time; 56% belongs to the top ten. The CDR3 is made up of 15 amino acids. Germline V gene lookup returns CDR1 MNHEY and CDR2 SMNVEV (reference sequence). V trimming: 5 bases; J trimming: 7 bases; junction bases outside the gene matches: 11. Study observations and caveats: The study found persistent patients shared more public clonotypes (approximately 2,700) than new patients (just over 950). Under persistent disease, TRBV28, TRBJ1-2 and TRBJ2-5 were used preferentially.

This rearrangement joins TRBV27 to TRBJ1-5; 7 bases map to TRBD1. The TCR originated in a female donor with Graves disease. Sequenced here: peripheral blood mononuclear cells (PBMCs), sampled when the disease was refractory, from a patient treated with antithyroid drugs. The CDR3 DNA reads TGTGCCAGCAGTCCCATACAGGGGAATAGGCAGCCCCAGCATTTT. The encoded protein is CASSPIQGNRQPQHF.